A single sample gave rise to the 30 T cell receptor beta chains below, sequenced in a study of radiotherapy plus CTLA-4 blockade in lung cancer. Libraries were prepared by immunoSEQ multiplex PCR; TCRdb keeps only in-frame clonotypes and omits some of them. The sample records about 41,000 clones, 65% to 85% being singletons. The input for sequencing was peripheral blood, taken from a patient treated with radiotherapy plus ipilimumab. The receptor source for this set is a human donor with non-small cell lung cancer who had stable disease on radiotherapy plus ipilimumab.

This clone was counted only a few times. The gene calls are TRBV30 and TRBJ2-7; 9 nucleotides align to TRBD1. J was trimmed by 6 bases and V by 5 bases; bases with no gene match: 8. This CDR3 contains 13 residues. The germline V gene has CDR1 GTSNPN and CDR2 SVGIG (reference sequence). CDR3 sequence (DNA): TGTGCCTGGGACCGGGACAGGGTTCGCGAGCAGTACTTC. It translates to CAWDRDRVREQYF.

The chain recombines TRBV7-3 with TRBJ1-2; 12 bases align to TRBD1. V was clipped by 4 bases and J by 3 bases; unmatched bases: 3. There are 15 residues in the CDR3. The germline gives CDR1 SGHTA, CDR2 FQGTGA. CDR3 sequence: CASSSGTGGYYGYTF. CDR3 nucleotide sequence: TGTGCCAGCAGCTCCGGGACAGGGGGCTACTATGGCTACACCTTC.

This sequence joins TRBV4-1 and TRBJ1-4; the D gene is possibly TRBD1 (6 bases). Germline values: CDR1 MGHRA, CDR2 YSYEKL. This CDR3 spans 16 amino acids. Deletions cut 1 base from V and 0 bases from J, with 9 bases between. This CDR3 reads CASSQGGAPTNEKLFF. The CDR3 coding sequence is TGCGCCAGCAGCCAAGGGGGGGCCCCAACTAATGAAAAACTGTTTTTT.

V is TRBV7-2 and J is TRBJ2-7; 7 bases line up with TRBD2. Germline CDR1 and CDR2: SGHTA and FQGNSA. This CDR3 has 15 amino acids. Trimming at V came to 1 base and at J to 4 bases, leaving 7 bases not matched to a gene. Here the CDR3 DNA reads TGTGCCAGCAGCTTAGGAGGCGGGGGTATTTACGAGCAGTACTTC. Protein sequence: CASSLGGGGIYEQYF.

V and J are TRBV5-1 and TRBJ1-5; 9 nucleotides agree with TRBD1. This CDR3 comprises 16 residues. Germline V gene data show CDR1 as SGHRS and CDR2 as YFSETQ. V shed 4 bases, J shed 1 base, and the junction held 6 bases outside the gene matches. The CDR3 sequence: CASSPLGTGSNQPQHF. The CDR3, as DNA: TGCGCCAGCAGCCCATTAGGGACAGGGAGCAATCAGCCCCAGCATTTT.

The chain couples TRBV7-8 to TRBJ1-5; tentatively, D is TRBD1 (6 bases). Germline-derived CDR1 and CDR2 are SGHVS and FQNEAQ. CDR3 size: 15 residues. V was shortened by 1 base and J by 3 bases, with 10 bases between the two germline ends. CDR3 in amino acids: CASSLDRVPNQPQHF. Written as DNA, the CDR3 is TGTGCCAGCAGCTTAGACAGGGTTCCCAATCAGCCCCAGCATTTT.

The rearrangement links TRBV30 to TRBJ1-2; D gene ambiguous. V lost 5 bases and J 5 bases, leaving 6 bases between the germline ends. This CDR3 is built from 10 residues. Germline V gene data show CDR1 as GTSNPN and CDR2 as SVGIG (reference sequence). The CDR3 coding sequence is TGTGCCTGGGGGGATTATGGCTACACCTTC. Translating it yields CAWGDYGYTF.

This clone showed up just a few times. The CDR3 is CASSSSSGGASDTQYF. The CDR3 DNA follows: TGTGCCAGCAGCTCGTCTAGCGGGGGGGCATCCGATACGCAGTATTTT. The chain joins TRBV7-9 to TRBJ2-3, with TRBD2 matching 12 bases. The CDR3 runs 16 residues. Unmatched junction bases numbered 8, after V lost 4 bases and J lost 6 bases. Germline loops: CDR1 SEHNR, CDR2 FQNEAQ (reference sequence).

This rearrangement joins TRBV23-1 to TRBJ2-2, with D maybe TRBD1 (5 bases). TRBV23-1 is marked as an open reading frame, function uncertain. This CDR3 is built from 17 residues. With 0 bases removed from V and 6 bases from J, the gap between germline ends came to 17 bases. The CDR3 here is CASSQSLPRGCAGELFF. The CDR3 coding sequence is TGCGCCAGCAGTCAATCGTTGCCAAGGGGATGTGCCGGGGAGCTGTTTTTT.

The chain carries TRBV5-1 and TRBJ2-7, with 11 bases lining up with TRBD1. With V trimmed by 2 bases and J by 3 bases, 4 bases remained unmatched. This CDR3 comprises 15 residues. Germline CDR1 and CDR2: SGHRS and YFSETQ. The CDR3 nucleotides are TGCGCCAGCAGCTTTGGGACAGGGGGAGTCTACGAGCAGTACTTC. It specifies CASSFGTGGVYEQYF. The full variable domain, its missing parts supplied by reference TRBV5-1 and TRBJ2-7, is KAGVTQTPRYLIKTRGQQVTLSCSPISGHRSVSWYQQTPGQGLQFLFEYFSETQRNKGNFPGRFSGRQFSNSRSEMNVSTLELGDSALYLCASSFGTGGVYEQYFGPGTRLTVT.

This chain joins TRBV30 and TRBJ2-1, with TRBD2 identical over 14 bases. V lost 4 bases and J lost 6; bases outside the gene matches: 5. Germline CDR1 and CDR2: GTSNPN and SVGIG (reference sequence). The CDR3 extends over 15 amino acids. The CDR3 spells CAWMGLAGAGNEQFF. DNA of the CDR3: TGTGCCTGGATGGGACTAGCGGGGGCGGGCAATGAGCAGTTCTTC.

The V and J genes are TRBV19 and TRBJ2-5; 9 bases line up with TRBD1. The germline gives CDR1 LNHDA, CDR2 SQIVND (reference sequence). CDR3 length: 17 amino acids. V lost 4 bases and J lost 2; bases outside the gene matches: 11. This CDR3 reads CASSTFTGGPYQETQYF. CDR3 sequence (DNA): TGTGCCAGTAGTACTTTTACAGGGGGCCCGTATCAAGAGACCCAGTACTTC.

The V gene is TRBV7-2, the J gene TRBJ2-7; D is perhaps TRBD2 (5 bases). The germline V and J ends were trimmed by 5 bases and 4 bases, with 18 bases remaining between them. The CDR3 extends over 15 amino acids. From germline, CDR1 is SGHTA and CDR2 FQGNSA. This chain's CDR3 is CASSLASLAAYEQYF. The CDR3 nucleotides read TGTGCCAGCAGCCTGGCTTCGCTAGCAGCGTACGAGCAGTACTTC.

The rearrangement uses TRBV7-8 and TRBJ1-1; D is unresolved. The length of the CDR3 is 12 residues. Germline-derived CDR1 and CDR2 are SGHVS and FQNEAQ. Trimming took off 5 bases at V and 5 bases at J, with 9 bases between the two ends. The CDR3 nucleotides read TGTGCCAGCAGCCAATATCGTACTGAAGCTTTCTTT. It translates to CASSQYRTEAFF.

The chain is built from TRBV2 and TRBJ2-5; maybe TRBD1 (6 bases). Trimming took 6 bases from V and 5 from J, leaving 16 bases between them. The CDR3 is 14 amino acids. Germline loops: CDR1 SNHLY, CDR2 FYNNEI. The CDR3 here is CASRATGFGETQYF. The CDR3 nucleotides are TGTGCCAGCAGAGCCACAGGGTTTGGGGAGACCCAGTACTTC.

This chain connects TRBV18 to TRBJ1-1; no firm D call. Looked up from germline, CDR1 is KGHSH and CDR2 is LQKENI. This CDR3 is built from 13 residues. V lost 4 bases and J 4 bases, leaving 10 bases between the germline ends. This CDR3 reads CASSLEAGTEAFF. The CDR3 DNA sequence: TGTGCCAGCTCACTCGAAGCGGGCACTGAAGCTTTCTTT.

V usage is TRBV2 and J usage is TRBJ1-2, with D perhaps matching TRBD1 (5 bases). The germline V gene encodes CDR1 SNHLY and CDR2 FYNNEI. There are 12 residues in the CDR3. V lost 7 bases and J lost 2, with 8 bases in between. This chain's CDR3 is CASNRQNYGYTF. The DNA of the CDR3 is TGTGCCAGCAATAGACAGAACTATGGCTACACCTTC.

V usage is TRBV27 and J usage is TRBJ1-2; weak D call: TRBD1 (6 bases). The CDR3 has 14 amino acids. V lost 1 base to trimming and J lost 7 bases, with 13 bases between them. Germline V gene sequence: CDR1 MNHEY, CDR2 SMNVEV (reference sequence). DNA of the CDR3: TGTGCCAGCAGTTTATATGGGGGGCCGGGTGGCTACACCTTC. The encoded protein is CASSLYGGPGGYTF.

There are many counts of this clone. The rearrangement links TRBV18 to TRBJ2-2; D tentatively fits TRBD1 or TRBD2 (5 bases each). The CDR3 sequence is 14 residues long. V was pared by 3 bases and J by 7 bases, with 12 bases between. The germline gives CDR1 KGHSH, CDR2 LQKENI. CDR3 coding DNA: TGTGCCAGCTCACCGGGTACAGGAGGCGGGGAGCTGTTTTTT. Translating it yields CASSPGTGGGELFF.

The genes are TRBV15 and TRBJ1-2; the D gene is possibly TRBD1 (5 bases). Trimming shortened V by 3 bases and J by 3 bases, and 11 bases separated the two germline ends. This CDR3 is built from 14 residues. CDR1 and CDR2 (germline): LNHNV, YYDKDF (reference sequence). The CDR3 DNA sequence: TGTGCCACCAGCAGCCGGGACTCATACTATGGCTACACCTTC. Amino acid sequence: CATSSRDSYYGYTF.

V and J are TRBV27 and TRBJ2-3; D is possibly TRBD1 or TRBD2 (5 bases each). The CDR3 has 12 amino acids. V was cut by 6 bases and J by 6 bases, with 10 bases left in between. Per germline, CDR1 MNHEY and CDR2 SMNVEV (reference sequence). This CDR3 reads CASSSEGDTQYF. The CDR3 region has the DNA TGTGCCAGCAGCTCAGAGGGGGATACGCAGTATTTT.

This clone has more than one count but fewer than ten. The chain recombines TRBV28 with TRBJ1-2; D gene unclear. Germline V gene sequence: CDR1 MDHEN, CDR2 SYDVKM. This CDR3 region has 12 residues. V lost 3 bases and J 2 bases, leaving 4 bases between the germline ends. The CDR3 is CASSLQNYGYTF. The CDR3, as DNA: TGTGCCAGCAGTTTGCAGAACTATGGCTACACCTTC.

This chain connects TRBV9 to TRBJ2-1, with D perhaps assigned TRBD1 or TRBD2 (5 bases each). CDR3 length equals 14 residues. V lost 3 bases to trimming and J lost 4 bases, with 11 bases between them. Germline lookup yields CDR1 SGDLS and CDR2 YYNGEE. CDR3 DNA: TGTGCCAGCAGCGCCCGGGACCCTTACAATGAGCAGTTCTTC. Amino acid sequence: CASSARDPYNEQFF.

The chain carries TRBV9 and TRBJ2-3, with D possibly called TRBD1 or TRBD2 (6 bases each). V gave up 5 bases and J gave up 1 base, with 14 bases separating them. Germline V lookup: CDR1 SGDLS, CDR2 YYNGEE. This CDR3 contains 15 residues. This CDR3 is CASRPGGRGTDTQYF. The CDR3 nucleotides read TGTGCCAGCAGACCCGGGGGCCGGGGCACAGATACGCAGTATTTT.

V and J are TRBV5-1 and TRBJ2-5, with TRBD2 identical over 13 bases. Germline V lookup: CDR1 SGHRS, CDR2 YFSETQ. The CDR3 consists of 15 residues. The trim removed 3 bases at V and 5 bases at J, leaving 4 bases unmatched. CDR3 loop: CASSYGLAGVETQYF. The CDR3 DNA is TGCGCCAGCAGCTACGGACTAGCGGGGGTTGAGACCCAGTACTTC.

CDR3 DNA sequence: TGTGCCATCAGAGGACGAGGACAGGGGGACCACGAGCAGTACTTC. Translated, it gives CAIRGRGQGDHEQYF. The rearrangement uses TRBV10-3 and TRBJ2-7; 10 nucleotides match TRBD1. Germline V lookup: CDR1 ENHRY, CDR2 SYGVKD. This CDR3 comprises 15 residues. After removal of 6 bases from V and 5 bases from J, the junction contained 10 bases not matched to a gene.

This rearrangement joins TRBV5-4 to TRBJ1-1, with D possibly TRBD1 on 6 matching bases. The CDR3 runs 13 residues. V was clipped by 3 bases and J by 7 bases, with 13 bases between them. Germline assignment: CDR1 SGHNT and CDR2 YYREEE (reference sequence). CDR3 DNA: TGTGCCAGCAGCTCCCCTGGGGGCGTTGAAGCTTTCTTT. Protein product: CASSSPGGVEAFF.

This sequence joins TRBV7-2 and TRBJ2-7; unclear D gene. Germline V lookup: CDR1 SGHTA, CDR2 FQGNSA. The germline V and J ends were trimmed by 1 base and 6 bases, with 10 bases remaining between them. The CDR3 is 13 residues long. CDR3 loop: CASSLEGWGEQYF. CDR3 DNA: TGTGCCAGCAGCTTAGAAGGATGGGGCGAGCAGTACTTC.

The CDR3 here is CASSVAQGANNEQFF. The CDR3 nucleotides are TGTGCCAGCAGCGTAGCACAGGGGGCAAACAATGAGCAGTTCTTC. The gene calls are TRBV9 and TRBJ2-1, with TRBD1 matching over 9 bases. Germline V gene lookup returns CDR1 SGDLS and CDR2 YYNGEE. This CDR3 comprises 15 residues. The junction had 3 bases not matched to a gene; V was cut back by 0 bases and J by 5 bases.

The V gene is TRBV6-5, the J gene TRBJ2-3; D unclear. The ends were cut back, 7 bases at V and 1 base at J, with 6 bases in the middle. Germline V gene sequence: CDR1 MNHEY, CDR2 SVGAGI. There are 12 residues in the CDR3. CDR3 sequence reads: CASTSRTDTQYF. CDR3 coding DNA: TGTGCCAGCACTTCACGCACAGATACGCAGTATTTT.